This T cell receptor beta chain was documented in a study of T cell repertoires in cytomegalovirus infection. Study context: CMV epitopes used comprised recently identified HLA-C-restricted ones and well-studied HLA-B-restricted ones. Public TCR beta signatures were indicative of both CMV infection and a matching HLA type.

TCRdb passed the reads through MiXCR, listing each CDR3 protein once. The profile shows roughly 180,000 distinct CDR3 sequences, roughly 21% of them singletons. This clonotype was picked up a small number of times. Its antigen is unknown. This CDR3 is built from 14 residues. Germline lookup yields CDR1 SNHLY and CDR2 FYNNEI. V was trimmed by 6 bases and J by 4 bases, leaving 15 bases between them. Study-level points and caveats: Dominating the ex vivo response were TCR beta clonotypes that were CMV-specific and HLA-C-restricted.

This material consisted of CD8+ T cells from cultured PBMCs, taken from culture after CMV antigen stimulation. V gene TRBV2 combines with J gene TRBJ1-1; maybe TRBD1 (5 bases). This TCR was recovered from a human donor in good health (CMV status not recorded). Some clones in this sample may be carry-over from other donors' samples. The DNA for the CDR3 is TGTGCCAGCAGCACAGGTCGTCGGGGCACTGAAGCTTTCTTT. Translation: CASSTGRRGTEAFF.